Described below is a single TCR beta chain sequence and its context. The sample is drawn from a study of blood T cell repertoires in COVID-19. Study-level background: There were acute and convalescent COVID-19 samples, and they came from the United States, Italy and Spain. In each case, the material was cDNA or gDNA derived from T cells, B-cell-depleted T cells, or PBMCs.

In the source study's methods: Researchers report that nucleated cell counts were estimated from reference gene primer amplification. The data were produced by immunoSEQ multiplex PCR, yet TCRdb's version contains in-frame clones alone and is incomplete. V and J calls and clone size are given by that table; D and trimming were obtained from the DNA. The sample records about 180,000 clones, 60% to 80% being singletons. Trimming stripped 0 bases from V and 5 bases from J, with 13 bases between. This CDR3 comprises 16 residues. The V gene's germline CDR1 is SEHNR and CDR2 FQNEAQ (reference sequence). This clonotype was obtained from an older woman with acute or convalescent COVID-19. Sequences were obtained from peripheral blood. This chain joins TRBV7-9 and TRBJ2-2, with a possible D match to TRBD2 (6 bases). CDR3 region: CASSLAGSGGTGELFF. CDR3 nucleotides: TGTGCCAGCAGCTTAGCGGGGTCCGGGGGTACCGGGGAGCTGTTTTTT.